One sample yielded the 16 T cell receptor beta chains listed below, sequenced in a study of graft-versus-host responses after intestinal transplantation. TCRdb keeps only in-frame clones here, not all; method: immunoSEQ multiplex PCR. The sample yields about 94,000 clones, about 91% seen once. These TCRs are of unknown antigen specificity. Here the sequenced sample was unstimulated CD8+ T cells sorted from spleen or lymph node cells, taken before intestinal transplant. The receptor set was obtained from a human donor who received an intestinal transplant.

The chain uses TRBV4-1 and TRBJ1-5, with D maybe TRBD1 (6 bases). In germline, CDR1 is MGHRA, CDR2 YSYEKL. The CDR3 is 14 amino acids. Trimming left V 1 base short and J 7 bases short, with 11 bases between. CDR3 DNA: TGCGCCAGCAGCCAAGCAGGGGATGGACAGCCCCAGCATTTT. It codes for CASSQAGDGQPQHF.

The chain has TRBV7-9 and TRBJ2-3; 8 positions agree with TRBD1. The length of the CDR3 is 15 residues. Germline V gene lookup returns CDR1 SEHNR and CDR2 FQNEAQ (reference sequence). V dropped 4 bases and J dropped 2; count of bases not matched to a gene: 5. The DNA for the CDR3 is TGTGCCAGCAGCTACAGGGGGTCCCCCACAGATACGCAGTATTTT. Its protein product is CASSYRGSPTDTQYF.

CDR3: CASSPTGRGNQPQHF. CDR3 sequence (DNA): TGTGCCAGTAGTCCTACCGGCAGGGGCAATCAGCCCCAGCATTTT. The V call is TRBV19, the J call TRBJ1-5; a weak D match, TRBD1 (5 bases). The CDR3 is 15 residues long. V shed 5 bases and J shed 2 bases, with 13 bases lying between them. CDR1 is LNHDA and CDR2 is SQIVND in the germline V gene (reference sequence).

To note about this clone: This CDR3 is also generated by other DNA sequences in the sample. The V and J genes are TRBV2 and TRBJ2-7; TRBD1 aligns across 9 bases. The CDR3 runs 15 residues. CDR1 and CDR2 from the germline V gene are SNHLY and FYNNEI. Losses at the gene ends were 2 bases for V and 3 bases for J; bases not matched to a gene: 5. The CDR3 is CASSETRTGDYEQYF. CDR3 DNA sequence: TGTGCCAGCAGTGAAACCAGGACAGGGGACTACGAGCAGTACTTC.

The chain couples TRBV2 to TRBJ1-1, with TRBD1 matching 10 bases. J lost 1 base, V lost 6 bases, and 14 bases had no gene match. The CDR3 runs to 18 residues. CDR1 is SNHLY, CDR2 FYNNEI, per germline. CDR3 sequence reads: CASRSYRDRGDQNTEAFF. In DNA, the CDR3 is TGTGCCAGCAGAAGCTACCGGGACAGGGGCGACCAGAACACTGAAGCTTTCTTT.

Only one count was recorded for this clone. The V call is TRBV11-2, the J call TRBJ1-1; 10 bases are a match to TRBD1. Per the germline V gene, CDR1 is SGHAT and CDR2 is FQNNGV. J was trimmed by 1 base and V by 5 bases; bases with no gene match: 4. This CDR3 contains 15 residues. The chain's CDR3 is CASSGGQGKNTEAFF. As DNA, the CDR3 is TGTGCCAGCAGCGGGGGACAGGGGAAGAACACTGAAGCTTTCTTT. Supplemented by reference TRBV11-2 and TRBJ1-1, the full variable domain reads EAGVAQSPRYKIIEKRQSVAFWCNPISGHATLYWYQQILGQGPKLLIQFQNNGVVDDSQLPKDRFSAERLKGVDSTLKIQPAKLEDSAVYLCASSGGQGKNTEAFFGQGTRLTVV.

This chain links TRBV29-1 with TRBJ2-7; 8 bases agree with TRBD1. Trimming at V came to 1 base and at J to 2 bases, leaving 7 bases not matched to a gene. From germline, CDR1 is SQVTM and CDR2 ANQGSEA. CDR3 length: 15 amino acids. The CDR3 DNA sequence: TGCAGCGTTGAAGGAGGGGGACAGGACCCCTACGAGCAGTACTTC. This encodes CSVEGGGQDPYEQYF.

V usage is TRBV5-4 and J usage is TRBJ2-2; 16 nucleotides match TRBD2. Losses at the gene ends were 5 bases for V and 4 bases for J; bases not matched to a gene: 5. In germline, CDR1 is SGHNT, CDR2 YYREEE (reference sequence). This CDR3 comprises 17 residues. CDR3 DNA: TGTGCCAGCAGTTGGGGACTAGCGGGAGGGGGCACCGGGGAGCTGTTTTTT. It is translated as CASSWGLAGGGTGELFF.

The rearrangement uses TRBV4-3 and TRBJ2-7; TRBD2 matches 7 bases. Germline V gives CDR1 LGHNA, CDR2 YSLEER. J gave up 4 bases and V 0 bases, and 9 bases lay outside the gene matches. This CDR3 is built from 16 residues. The CDR3 bases are TGCGCCAGCAGCCAAGATCGGGCGGGAGTGCCTTACGAGCAGTACTTC. It encodes CASSQDRAGVPYEQYF.

The rearrangement links TRBV11-2 to TRBJ2-2; 9 bases map to TRBD2. Trimming cost V 5 bases and J 3 bases; bases outside gene matches: 4. Per the germline V gene, CDR1 is SGHAT and CDR2 is FQNNGV. CDR3 length: 15 amino acids. Here the CDR3 DNA reads TGTGCCAGCAGCCAGGGACTAGCTGACACCGGGGAGCTGTTTTTT. Translation: CASSQGLADTGELFF.

The chain couples TRBV2 to TRBJ1-2, with D perhaps matching TRBD1 (6 bases). V lost 2 bases to trimming and J lost 6 bases, with 10 bases between them. Germline V lookup: CDR1 SNHLY, CDR2 FYNNEI. The CDR3 has 13 residues. CDR3 sequence: CASSEFSGDGYTF. The CDR3 DNA reads as TGTGCCAGCAGTGAATTTTCAGGGGATGGCTACACCTTC.

V gene TRBV19 combines with J gene TRBJ2-7; TRBD2 matches 10 bases. Germline V gene sequence: CDR1 LNHDA, CDR2 SQIVND (reference sequence). The length of the CDR3 is 16 residues. Trimming cost V 5 bases and J 4 bases; bases outside gene matches: 11. The CDR3 nucleotides read TGTGCCAGTAGTCCCGTCGTTCTAGCGGGAGTGTACGAGCAGTACTTC. It codes for CASSPVVLAGVYEQYF.

The CDR3 DNA reads as TGTGCCAGCAGCACGCGACAGAACTTTCCCTACGAGCAGTACTTC. It is translated as CASSTRQNFPYEQYF. The chain carries TRBV7-8 and TRBJ2-7; TRBD1 might be the D (5 bases). The CDR3 totals 15 residues. Germline CDR1 and CDR2: SGHVS and FQNEAQ. Trimming left V 5 bases short and J 2 bases short, with 16 bases between.

The gene calls are TRBV29-1 and TRBJ2-2; D gene ambiguous. The length of the CDR3 is 12 residues. Germline assignment: CDR1 SQVTM and CDR2 ANQGSEA. Trimming removed 4 bases at V and 4 bases at J, with 7 bases between. CDR3 sequence reads: CSVATGTGELFF. The CDR3 DNA reads TGCAGCGTTGCTACGGGCACCGGGGAGCTGTTTTTT.

The chain joins TRBV27 to TRBJ1-3, with a possible D match to TRBD1 (5 bases). The germline CDR1 and CDR2 sequences are MNHEY and SMNVEV (reference sequence). CDR3 length equals 16 residues. Between the trimmed V and J ends, which lost 2 bases and 0 bases, there was a span of 11 bases. For the CDR3, the DNA is TGTGCCAGCAGTTTACGACAGCCTCACTCTGGAAACACCATATATTTT. Amino acid sequence: CASSLRQPHSGNTIYF.

The rearrangement uses TRBV5-6 and TRBJ2-6, with D unresolved. This CDR3 region has 15 residues. Germline loops: CDR1 SGHDT, CDR2 YYEEEE. The V and J ends lost 4 bases and 2 bases respectively, with 10 bases between them. This CDR3 is CASSPLTAGANVLTF. In DNA, the CDR3 is TGTGCCAGCAGCCCTTTGACTGCTGGGGCCAACGTCCTGACTTTC.